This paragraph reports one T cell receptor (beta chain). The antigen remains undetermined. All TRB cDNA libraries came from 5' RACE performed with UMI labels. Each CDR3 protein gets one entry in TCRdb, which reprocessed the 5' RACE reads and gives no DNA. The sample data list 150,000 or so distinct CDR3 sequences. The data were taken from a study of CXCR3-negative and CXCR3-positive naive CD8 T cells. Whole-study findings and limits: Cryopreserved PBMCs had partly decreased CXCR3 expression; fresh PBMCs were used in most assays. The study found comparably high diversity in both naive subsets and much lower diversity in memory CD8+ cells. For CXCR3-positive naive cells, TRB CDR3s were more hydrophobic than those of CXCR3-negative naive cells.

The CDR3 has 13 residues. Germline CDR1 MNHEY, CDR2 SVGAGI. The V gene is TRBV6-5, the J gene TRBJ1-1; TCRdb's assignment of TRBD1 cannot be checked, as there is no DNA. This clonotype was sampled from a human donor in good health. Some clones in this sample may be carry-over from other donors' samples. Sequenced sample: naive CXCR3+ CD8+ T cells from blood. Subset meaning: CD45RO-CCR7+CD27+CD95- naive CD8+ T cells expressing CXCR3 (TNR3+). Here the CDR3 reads CASSWDSDTEAFF.